The entry below describes one T cell receptor beta chain. The antigen is not known. The sample belongs to a study of OX40 agonist ivuxolimab in advanced cancers. Study information: Those treated in dose escalation had hepatocellular carcinoma, melanoma, renal cell cancer or head and neck cancer. Three patients showed partial responses: one hepatocellular carcinoma and two cutaneous melanoma cases.

Findings and caveats of the study: Expanded clones tended on average to be more numerous among CD8+ T cells than CD4+.

Assay used: immunoSEQ multiplex PCR; TCRdb lists only in-frame clones, some missing. The data contain 45,000 to 60,000 clones, approximately 90% of them singletons. The CDR3 loop spans 18 amino acids. Germline assignment: CDR1 MNHEY and CDR2 SMNVEV (reference sequence). The V and J ends lost 3 bases and 0 bases respectively, with 20 bases between them. The sequencing used CD4+ or CD8+ T cells sorted from blood, collected in a trial of the OX40 agonist ivuxolimab. This sequence originates from an adult with an advanced solid tumor such as melanoma, head and neck, liver or kidney cancer. V gene TRBV27 combines with J gene TRBJ1-1; no definite D call. The CDR3 nucleotides are TGTGCCAGCAGTTTCCGGGGTAGTACCATACATTTGAACACTGAAGCTTTCTTT. Translated, it gives CASSFRGSTIHLNTEAFF.